This entry lists 31 T cell receptor beta chains sequenced from one sample in a study of Ad26.COV2.S vaccination and SARS-CoV-2 variants. Produced via immunoSEQ multiplex PCR; TCRdb's table is partial and in-frame only. The table lists roughly 390,000 clones, 80% to 90% of them singletons. As for treatment: around 19 received Ad26.COV2.S at low or high dose, single or two shots; about 5 received placebo; per-sample allocation not given. Sample collection was performed on day 63 after the first vaccine or placebo injection. This specimen consisted of peripheral blood, obtained in a trial of Ad26.COV2.S vaccine versus placebo. The receptor set was obtained from a person aged 18-60 years who received the Ad26.COV2.S COVID-19 vaccine or a placebo.

The V and J genes are TRBV7-9 and TRBJ1-5, with 8 bases fitting TRBD1. Germline V CDR1 and CDR2: SEHNR, FQNEAQ (reference sequence). CDR3 length: 15 residues. The V gene end was trimmed by 3 bases and the J gene end by 4 bases; junction bases not matched to a gene: 5. The CDR3 nucleotides read TGTGCCAGCAGCTTCTGGACAGGGCGTAATCAGCCCCAGCATTTT. This sequence encodes CASSFWTGRNQPQHF.

Concerning this clone: One junction end disagrees with the germline gene, perhaps due to a read error. The CDR3 loop is CASSIAPGIYDYTF. In DNA form, the CDR3 reads TGTGCCAGTAGTATAGCTCCGGGAATATATGACTACACCTTC. The chain couples TRBV19 to TRBJ1-2; D gene ambiguous. The germline gives CDR1 LNHDA, CDR2 SQIVND (reference sequence). This CDR3 has 14 amino acids.

This sequence joins TRBV10-1 and TRBJ1-1; D is ambiguous. CDR3 length equals 15 residues. CDR1 and CDR2 from the germline V gene are WNHNN and SYGVQD (reference sequence). Trimming stripped 0 bases from V and 0 bases from J, with 8 bases between. The CDR3 loop reads CASSESTEMNTEAFF. The CDR3 DNA sequence: TGCGCCAGCAGTGAGTCCACGGAGATGAACACTGAAGCTTTCTTT.

The rearrangement joins TRBV11-2 to TRBJ2-7; D is possibly TRBD2 (5 bases). Between the trimmed V and J ends, which lost 7 bases and 4 bases, there was a span of 23 bases. The CDR3 has 16 residues. CDR1 and CDR2 (germline): SGHAT, FQNNGV. In nucleotides, the CDR3 is TGTGCCAGCACCCCCACCTTGTGGCGGGCGGGTTACGAGCAGTACTTC. Translated, it gives CASTPTLWRAGYEQYF.

The V call is TRBV6-4, the J call TRBJ2-3; D is perhaps TRBD2 (6 bases). Trimming shortened V by 6 bases and J by 3 bases, and 13 bases separated the two germline ends. CDR1 MRHNA and CDR2 SNTAGT come from the germline V gene. The CDR3 spans 14 residues. CDR3 nucleotides: TGTGCCAGCAGCCCTAGCGATAAAACAGATACGCAGTATTTT. This translates into CASSPSDKTDTQYF.

CDR3 loop: CASSPEGGRGTQYF. CDR3 bases: TGTGCCAGCAGCCCGGAAGGGGGGCGCGGGACCCAGTACTTC. The chain joins TRBV3-1 (or the pseudogene TRBV3-2) to TRBJ2-5; either TRBD1 or TRBD2 may supply D (6 bases each). This CDR3 has 14 residues. The germline V gene encodes CDR1 LGHDT and CDR2 YNNKEL (reference sequence). Trimming shortened V by 4 bases and J by 7 bases, and 16 bases separated the two germline ends.

The rearrangement uses TRBV24-1 and TRBJ2-3; D ambiguous. The CDR3 totals 14 residues. Germline CDR1 and CDR2: KGHDR and SFDVKD. Trimming took off 4 bases at V and 2 bases at J, with 9 bases between the two ends. The CDR3 reads CATSEGWDTDTQYF. CDR3 DNA sequence: TGTGCCACCAGTGAGGGGTGGGACACAGATACGCAGTATTTT.

J is TRBJ1-2 and V is TRBV5-1; D gene unclear. The germline V and J ends were trimmed by 4 bases and 6 bases, with 10 bases remaining between them. Germline CDR1 is SGHRS and CDR2 is YFSETQ. CDR3 length equals 12 residues. The CDR3 loop reads CASSVDRNGYTF. In nucleotides, the CDR3 is TGCGCCAGCAGCGTCGACCGGAATGGCTACACCTTC.

This chain connects TRBV9 to TRBJ1-5, with no clear D. Trimming took off 3 bases at V and 9 bases at J, with 16 bases between the two ends. The CDR3 spans 14 residues. Germline lookup yields CDR1 SGDLS and CDR2 YYNGEE. CDR3: CASSALAGSGPQHF. CDR3 DNA: TGTGCCAGCAGCGCCCTGGCAGGCTCGGGGCCCCAGCATTTT.

The chain combines TRBV6-6 with TRBJ1-3; TRBD1 matches at 7 bases. The germline gives CDR1 MNHNY, CDR2 SVGAGI (reference sequence). The CDR3 contains 14 residues. V lost 6 bases to trimming and J lost 2 bases; unmatched junction nucleotides: 4. The CDR3 sequence is CASSLQGTGNTIYF. The CDR3 DNA reads TGTGCCAGCAGCCTACAGGGGACTGGAAACACCATATATTTT.

The rearrangement joins TRBV7-9 to TRBJ1-2; maybe TRBD1 (5 bases). V lost 6 bases to trimming and J lost 7 bases, with 15 bases between them. The CDR3 extends over 13 amino acids. Germline V gene lookup returns CDR1 SEHNR and CDR2 FQNEAQ (reference sequence). Written as DNA, the CDR3 is TGTGCCAGCAGATTCGGGCAGGGAGGTGGCTACACCTTC. As protein: CASRFGQGGGYTF.

This chain connects TRBV27 to TRBJ2-5, with D possibly matching TRBD1 (6 bases). Germline V CDR1 and CDR2: MNHEY, SMNVEV (reference sequence). This CDR3 is 14 amino acids long. Trimming removed 7 bases at V and 6 bases at J, with 18 bases between. The CDR3 is CASIPTGQGKTQYF. CDR3 nucleotides: TGTGCCAGCATTCCGACGGGGCAGGGGAAGACCCAGTACTTC.

This clone has more than one count but fewer than ten. V gene TRBV2 combines with J gene TRBJ1-1; a possible D gene is TRBD1 (6 bases). This CDR3 is built from 14 residues. Trimming shortened V by 5 bases and J by 0 bases, and 10 bases separated the two germline ends. CDR1 is SNHLY and CDR2 is FYNNEI in the germline V gene. CDR3 nucleotides: TGTGCCAGCAGTTTTCAGGGGTTGAACACTGAAGCTTTCTTT. Its protein is CASSFQGLNTEAFF.

This chain uses TRBV11-2 with TRBJ2-6, with 10 bases matching TRBD2. Germline V gives CDR1 SGHAT, CDR2 FQNNGV. The J segment lost 0 bases and the V segment lost 4 bases, leaving 9 bases of the junction unmatched. The CDR3 totals 19 residues. The CDR3 nucleotides are TGTGCCAGCAGCTCCTACGGGCTAGCGGGGGACTCTGGGGCCAACGTCCTGACTTTC. It codes for CASSSYGLAGDSGANVLTF.

This sequence joins TRBV19 and TRBJ1-4, with 10 nucleotides matching TRBD1. This CDR3 is built from 14 residues. V shed 8 bases, J shed 3 bases, and the junction held 3 bases outside the gene matches. Germline CDR1 and CDR2: LNHDA and SQIVND (reference sequence). CDR3 DNA sequence: TGTGCCAGTGGGACAGGGGCTCCTAATGAAAAACTGTTTTTT. It specifies CASGTGAPNEKLFF.

The chain uses TRBV18 and TRBJ1-1; 8 bases are shared with TRBD1. CDR1 and CDR2 from the germline V gene are KGHSH and LQKENI. V lost 3 bases and J lost 3; bases outside the gene matches: 6. The CDR3 extends over 15 amino acids. The CDR3 DNA reads as TGTGCCAGCTCACCCTTCAGGGGGCAGGACACTGAAGCTTTCTTT. It specifies CASSPFRGQDTEAFF.

The J gene is TRBJ2-1, the V gene TRBV19, with 9 bases lining up with TRBD2. This CDR3 has 16 residues. Germline CDR1 reads LNHDA; CDR2 reads SQIVND (reference sequence). V dropped 2 bases and J dropped 9; count of bases not matched to a gene: 11. The chain's CDR3 is CASSIIKAGGQSEQFF. DNA for the CDR3: TGTGCCAGTAGTATAATCAAAGCGGGGGGCCAAAGTGAGCAGTTCTTC.

The chain has TRBV3-1 (or the pseudogene TRBV3-2) and TRBJ2-2; 11 bases are shared with TRBD2. Unmatched junction bases numbered 5, after V lost 4 bases and J lost 7 bases. Per the germline V gene, CDR1 is LGHDT and CDR2 is YNNKEL (reference sequence). The CDR3 has 15 amino acids. CDR3 sequence reads: CASSLGSGGVGELFF. In DNA, the CDR3 is TGTGCCAGCAGCCTTGGTAGCGGGGGGGTCGGGGAGCTGTTTTTT.

This sequence joins TRBV5-5 and TRBJ2-7, with D perhaps TRBD2 (6 bases). The CDR3 totals 14 residues. The V end was cut by 4 bases, the J end by 3 bases, with 14 bases between. Germline V gene sequence: CDR1 SGHKS, CDR2 YYEKEE (reference sequence). CDR3 sequence: CASSPRDFFYEQYF. The CDR3 DNA reads TGTGCCAGCAGCCCCCGGGACTTCTTCTACGAGCAGTACTTC.

The chain couples TRBV6-5 to TRBJ1-2, with D uncertain. This CDR3 region has 13 residues. Germline V gives CDR1 MNHEY, CDR2 SVGAGI. V was shortened by 4 bases and J by 8 bases, with 14 bases between the two germline ends. The CDR3 nucleotides are TGTGCCAGCAGTTCTGGGCAGGTCGGAGGCTACACCTTC. As protein: CASSSGQVGGYTF.

This chain connects TRBV24-1 to TRBJ2-3; 8 bases agree with TRBD2. CDR1 KGHDR and CDR2 SFDVKD come from the germline V gene. Losses at the gene ends were 2 bases for V and 2 bases for J; bases not matched to a gene: 8. The CDR3 is 17 residues long. The CDR3 loop is CATSDSSGAGDTDTQYF. The DNA of the CDR3 is TGTGCCACCAGTGATTCCTCCGGAGCGGGGGACACAGATACGCAGTATTTT.

The rearrangement links TRBV7-9 to TRBJ2-2; perhaps TRBD2 as D (6 bases). The germline V gene has CDR1 SEHNR and CDR2 FQNEAQ (reference sequence). CDR3 length equals 15 residues. V gave up 5 bases and J gave up 3 bases, with 13 bases separating them. The CDR3: CASSRTKYDTGELFF. The CDR3 DNA reads as TGTGCCAGCAGCAGGACTAAGTACGACACCGGGGAGCTGTTTTTT. Based on the CDR3 plus reference TRBV7-9 and TRBJ2-2, the full variable domain is DTGVSQNPRHKITKRGQNVTFRCDPISEHNRLYWYRQTLGQGPEFLTYFQNEAQLEKSRLLSDRFSAERPKGSFSTLEIQRTEQGDSAMYLCASSRTKYDTGELFFGEGSRLTVL.

The sample holds one count of this clone. The V gene is TRBV4-3, the J gene TRBJ1-1; no clear D gene. V was cut by 1 base and J by 0 bases, with 3 bases left in between. This CDR3 region has 13 residues. CDR1 and CDR2 (germline): LGHNA, YSLEER. The CDR3 reads CASSQVLNTEAFF. DNA for the CDR3: TGCGCCAGCAGCCAAGTTCTGAACACTGAAGCTTTCTTT.

The chain links TRBV28 to TRBJ2-7, with 7 positions matching TRBD2. CDR1 and CDR2 (germline): MDHEN, SYDVKM. J gave up 2 bases and V 5 bases, and 9 bases lay outside the gene matches. This CDR3 has 15 amino acids. DNA of the CDR3: TGTGCCAGCAGTCCCCAGGGAGGGTTCACCTACGAGCAGTACTTC. It yields the protein CASSPQGGFTYEQYF.

This chain joins TRBV5-5 and TRBJ1-1, with D unresolved. The CDR3 contains 12 residues. Germline values: CDR1 SGHKS, CDR2 YYEKEE (reference sequence). Trimming left V 0 bases short and J 8 bases short, with 8 bases between. DNA of the CDR3: TGTGCCAGCAGCTTGGGTGGCCCAGAAGCTTTCTTT. This translates into CASSLGGPEAFF.

CDR3: CAIRPGTSGGYSYEQYF. DNA for the CDR3: TGTGCCATCAGGCCCGGGACTAGCGGGGGATACTCCTACGAGCAGTACTTC. This sequence joins TRBV10-3 and TRBJ2-7; TRBD2 aligns across 14 bases. Per the germline V gene, CDR1 is ENHRY and CDR2 is SYGVKD. J gave up 0 bases and V 6 bases, and 7 bases lay outside the gene matches. There are 17 residues in the CDR3.

The CDR3 spells CASSHDPARLGLAGGPGETQYF. CDR3 coding DNA: TGCGCCAGCAGCCATGATCCCGCAAGACTGGGACTAGCGGGGGGGCCGGGGGAGACCCAGTACTTC. The chain joins TRBV4-3 to TRBJ2-5; 16 bases map to TRBD2. The CDR3 contains 22 residues. CDR1 is LGHNA and CDR2 is YSLEER in the germline V gene. Trimming took 3 bases from V and 5 from J; bases not matched to a gene: 21.

This chain uses TRBV12-5 with TRBJ1-1, with D perhaps matching TRBD1 (6 bases). V gave up 0 bases and J gave up 3 bases, with 11 bases separating them. The CDR3 loop spans 15 amino acids. The germline V gene encodes CDR1 LGHNT and CDR2 FRNRAP. The CDR3 region is CASGLVLGGHTEAFF. CDR3 sequence (DNA): TGTGCTAGTGGTTTGGTACTGGGGGGCCACACTGAAGCTTTCTTT.

V and J are TRBV6-1 and TRBJ2-5, with unresolved D. Trimming pared 1 base from V and 7 bases from J, leaving 7 bases between. The CDR3 is 12 amino acids. Germline V gene data show CDR1 as MNHNS and CDR2 as SASEGT. As DNA, the CDR3 is TGTGCCAGCAGTGAAGAGGCTTGGACCCAGTACTTC. Translation gives CASSEEAWTQYF.

The V and J genes are TRBV11-2 and TRBJ1-4; weak D call: TRBD1 (6 bases). V was pared by 1 base and J by 4 bases, with 10 bases between. Germline CDR1 is SGHAT and CDR2 is FQNNGV. The CDR3 covers 15 residues. Here the CDR3 DNA reads TGTGCCAGCAGCTTAGTAGGGGGTGATAATGAAAAACTGTTTTTT. Amino acid sequence: CASSLVGGDNEKLFF.

The gene calls are TRBV11-2 and TRBJ1-2, with 10 bases aligning to TRBD1. Germline CDR1 is SGHAT and CDR2 is FQNNGV. There are 16 residues in the CDR3. Germline trimming cut 0 bases from V and 7 bases from J; bases unmatched to any gene: 8. CDR3 protein: CASSLDSRDRGSGYTF. CDR3 bases: TGTGCCAGCAGCTTAGATTCGAGGGACAGGGGTAGTGGCTACACCTTC.